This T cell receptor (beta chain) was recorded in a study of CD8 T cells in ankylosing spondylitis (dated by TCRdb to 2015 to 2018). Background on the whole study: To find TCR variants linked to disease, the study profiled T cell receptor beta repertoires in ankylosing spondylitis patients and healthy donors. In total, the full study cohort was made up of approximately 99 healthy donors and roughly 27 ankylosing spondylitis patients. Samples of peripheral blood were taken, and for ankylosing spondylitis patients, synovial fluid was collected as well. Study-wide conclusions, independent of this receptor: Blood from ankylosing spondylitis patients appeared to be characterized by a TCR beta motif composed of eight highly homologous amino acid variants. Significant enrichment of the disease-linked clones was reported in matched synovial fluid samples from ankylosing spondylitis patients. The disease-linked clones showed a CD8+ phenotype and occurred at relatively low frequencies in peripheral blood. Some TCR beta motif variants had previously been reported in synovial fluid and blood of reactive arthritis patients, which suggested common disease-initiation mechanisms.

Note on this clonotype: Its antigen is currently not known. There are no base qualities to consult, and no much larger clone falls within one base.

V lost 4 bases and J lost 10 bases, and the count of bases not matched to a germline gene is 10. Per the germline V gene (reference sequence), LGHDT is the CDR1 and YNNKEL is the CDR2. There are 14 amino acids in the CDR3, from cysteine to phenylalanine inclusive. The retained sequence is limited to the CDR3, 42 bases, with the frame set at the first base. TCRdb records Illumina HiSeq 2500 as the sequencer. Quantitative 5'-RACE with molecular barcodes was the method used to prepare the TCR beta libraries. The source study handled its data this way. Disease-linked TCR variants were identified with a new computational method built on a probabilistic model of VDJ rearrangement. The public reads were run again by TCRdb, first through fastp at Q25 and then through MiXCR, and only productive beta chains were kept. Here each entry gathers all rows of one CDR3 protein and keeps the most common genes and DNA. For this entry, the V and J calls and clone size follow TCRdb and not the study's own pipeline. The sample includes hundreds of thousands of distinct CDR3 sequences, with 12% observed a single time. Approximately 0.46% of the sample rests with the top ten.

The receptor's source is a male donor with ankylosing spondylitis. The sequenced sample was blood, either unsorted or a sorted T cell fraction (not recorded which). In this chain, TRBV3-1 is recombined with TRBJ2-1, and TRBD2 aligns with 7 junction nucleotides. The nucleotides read TGTGCCAGCAGCCCTGCGGGGGTACCAAGGGAGCAGTTCTTC. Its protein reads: CASSPAGVPREQFF.